This T cell receptor beta chain was observed in a study of T cell changes during pregnancy in multiple sclerosis. Trimming stripped 5 bases from V and 1 base from J, with 17 bases between. The V gene's germline CDR1 is MNHEY and CDR2 SMNVEV (reference sequence). CDR3 length equals 16 residues. Sequenced by immunoSEQ multiplex PCR; TCRdb stores in-frame clones only, minus some. The profile covers some 74,000 clones, with about nine tenths appearing a single time and approximately 3.3% taken by the ten largest. Sequenced material: peripheral blood, taken after pregnancy. This sequence was found in a female donor in good health, enrolled as a control in a pregnancy study. The chain couples TRBV27 to TRBJ1-1; D not certain. CDR3: CASSPRRSATNTEAFF. The CDR3 DNA follows: TGTGCCAGCAGTCCCCGGAGGTCTGCGACGAACACTGAAGCTTTCTTT.